These 19 T cell receptor beta chains came from one sample sequenced in a study of blood T cell repertoires in COVID-19. Libraries were prepared by immunoSEQ multiplex PCR; TCRdb keeps only in-frame clonotypes and omits some of them. The sample includes approximately 240,000 clones, approximately 80% of them seen just once. Sequencing was performed on peripheral blood. Receptors originate from a woman between 40 and 50 years old who had recovered from COVID-19.

CDR3 coding DNA: TGTGCCAGCAGTTACTTGGGTTCGAGGGTCCTGACTTTC. This encodes CASSYLGSRVLTF. The chain uses TRBV3-1 (or the pseudogene TRBV3-2) and TRBJ2-6; D is uncertain. CDR3 length: 13 amino acids. The germline V and J ends were trimmed by 6 bases and 13 bases, with 16 bases remaining between them. Germline V gene data show CDR1 as LGHDT and CDR2 as YNNKEL (reference sequence).

The rearrangement joins TRBV19 to TRBJ2-2; possibly TRBD2 for D (6 bases). The CDR3 spans 16 residues. CDR1 and CDR2 from the germline V gene are LNHDA and SQIVND (reference sequence). Trimming took off 7 bases at V and 3 bases at J, with 18 bases between the two ends. The CDR3 DNA reads as TGTGCCAGTACCCATGCGGGGCCTCCCGACACCGGGGAGCTGTTTTTT. This codes for CASTHAGPPDTGELFF.

CDR3 sequence reads: CASSSGQETQYF. The CDR3 DNA reads TGTGCCAGCAGTTCAGGGCAAGAGACCCAGTACTTC. The chain carries TRBV6-5 and TRBJ2-5; tentatively, D is TRBD1 (5 bases). V lost 4 bases and J 2 bases, leaving 5 bases between the germline ends. This CDR3 is 12 amino acids long. Per germline, CDR1 MNHEY and CDR2 SVGAGI.

This chain connects TRBV5-4 to TRBJ2-2; tentative D call: TRBD2 (5 bases). The germline gives CDR1 SGHNT, CDR2 YYREEE (reference sequence). There are 16 residues in the CDR3. V lost 1 base, J lost 2 bases, and 12 bases lay in between. CDR3 sequence: CASSLKEAANTGELFF. CDR3 coding DNA: TGTGCCAGCAGCTTGAAAGAAGCGGCCAACACCGGGGAGCTGTTTTTT. Together with reference TRBV5-4 and TRBJ2-2, the CDR3 gives the full variable domain: ETGVTQSPTHLIKTRGQQVTLRCSSQSGHNTVSWYQQALGQGPQFIFQYYREEENGRGNFPPRFSGLQFPNYSSELNVNALELDDSALYLCASSLKEAANTGELFFGEGSRLTVL.

This clone was observed a handful of times. The gene calls are TRBV7-2 and TRBJ1-1; maybe TRBD1 (6 bases). The CDR3 runs 15 residues. Germline V gene lookup returns CDR1 SGHTA and CDR2 FQGNSA. The V gene lost 1 base and the J gene lost 3 bases, with 12 bases spanning the gap. CDR3 bases: TGTGCCAGCAGCTTAGTAAGGCAGGGGTACACTGAAGCTTTCTTT. It specifies CASSLVRQGYTEAFF.

The chain is built from TRBV5-1 and TRBJ1-1; no reliable D call. There are 16 residues in the CDR3. Germline CDR1 reads SGHRS; CDR2 reads YFSETQ. V was clipped by 5 bases and J by 0 bases, with 17 bases between them. This CDR3 reads CASSSGLVPMNTEAFF. The CDR3 DNA follows: TGCGCCAGCAGTTCCGGTTTGGTGCCCATGAACACTGAAGCTTTCTTT.

The chain is built from TRBV10-3 and TRBJ1-1, with D possibly matching TRBD1 (5 bases). Trimming cost V 4 bases and J 0 bases, with 12 bases left between them. This CDR3 contains 15 residues. CDR1 and CDR2 from the germline V gene are ENHRY and SYGVKD. CDR3 nucleotide sequence: TGTGCCATCAGTGGGACACAGGCCATGAACACTGAAGCTTTCTTT. It translates to CAISGTQAMNTEAFF.

CDR3 DNA sequence: TGTGCCAGCAGAGGACCGCGGGGTAGCACAGATACGCAGTATTTT. Translating it yields CASRGPRGSTDTQYF. The chain is built from TRBV11-2 and TRBJ2-3, with a tentative D call TRBD2 (6 bases). The germline V and J ends were trimmed by 6 bases and 0 bases, with 13 bases remaining between them. The CDR3 extends over 15 amino acids. CDR1 SGHAT and CDR2 FQNNGV come from the germline V gene.

The chain uses TRBV5-1 and TRBJ1-1; 9 bases agree with TRBD1. CDR3 length: 18 amino acids. Germline V lookup: CDR1 SGHRS, CDR2 YFSETQ. Trimming removed 0 bases from V and 5 bases from J; junction bases left unmatched: 14. The CDR3: CASSLGWGQGVGRTEAFF. As DNA, the CDR3 is TGCGCCAGCAGCTTGGGATGGGGACAGGGAGTGGGAAGGACTGAAGCTTTCTTT.

A word on this clone: Other DNA sequences in the sample encode the same CDR3. The genes are TRBV28 and TRBJ1-5; D unclear. In germline, CDR1 is MDHEN, CDR2 SYDVKM. The CDR3 spans 11 residues. V gave up 6 bases and J gave up 7 bases, with 7 bases separating them. The CDR3 DNA is TGTGCCAGCAGCTCGGGACAGCCCCAGCATTTT. As protein: CASSSGQPQHF.

The chain employs TRBV2 and TRBJ2-6, with D unclear. The germline CDR1 and CDR2 sequences are SNHLY and FYNNEI. Trimming pared 3 bases from V and 1 base from J, leaving 4 bases between. The CDR3 is 14 residues long. DNA of the CDR3: TGTGCCAGCAGTGATAGATCTGGGGCCAACGTCCTGACTTTC. This codes for CASSDRSGANVLTF.

This clone showed up just once. The chain recombines TRBV6-6 with TRBJ2-2; D gene uncertain. Trimming took 6 bases from V and 0 from J, leaving 5 bases between them. Germline V CDR1 and CDR2: MNHNY, SVGAGI (reference sequence). The CDR3 is made up of 13 amino acids. The CDR3 DNA sequence: TGTGCCAGCAGGCGTCCGAACACCGGGGAGCTGTTTTTT. This gives the protein CASRRPNTGELFF.

The chain recombines TRBV29-1 with TRBJ2-7, with TRBD1 as a possible D gene (6 bases). This CDR3 has 13 residues. Germline V lookup: CDR1 SQVTM, CDR2 ANQGSEA. V was clipped by 5 bases and J by 3 bases, with 14 bases between them. CDR3 in amino acids: CSVTRDNRYEQYF. CDR3 DNA: TGCAGCGTTACCCGGGACAATCGCTACGAGCAGTACTTC.

The V call is TRBV5-6, the J call TRBJ1-2, with D unclear. The CDR3 extends over 14 amino acids. Germline assignment: CDR1 SGHDT and CDR2 YYEEEE. Trimming removed 7 bases at V and 4 bases at J, with 17 bases between. The CDR3 DNA sequence: TGTGCCAGCCGCGGCTTAGGTGGAATCTATGGCTACACCTTC. Protein: CASRGLGGIYGYTF.

In DNA form, the CDR3 reads TGTGCCACCAGTGACCAGGGGCGTCTGTACAATGAGCAGTTCTTC. As protein: CATSDQGRLYNEQFF. The V call is TRBV24-1, the J call TRBJ2-1; a weak D match, TRBD1 (6 bases). The CDR3 contains 15 residues. Trimming removed 4 bases at V and 4 bases at J, with 13 bases between. Germline lookup yields CDR1 KGHDR and CDR2 SFDVKD.

This chain joins TRBV24-1 and TRBJ1-2; D perhaps matches TRBD1 (5 bases). Germline CDR1 reads KGHDR; CDR2 reads SFDVKD. The V end lost 5 bases, the J end lost 7 bases, and 16 bases lay between the germline ends. This CDR3 spans 14 amino acids. The CDR3 nucleotides are TGTGCCACCAGTGTCGGCCGGGGGGGTGGTGGCTACACCTTC. As protein: CATSVGRGGGGYTF.

The J gene is TRBJ1-1, the V gene TRBV18, with D perhaps TRBD1 (5 bases). The CDR3 has 14 amino acids. CDR1 is KGHSH, CDR2 LQKENI, per germline. Deletions cut 1 base from V and 3 bases from J, with 9 bases between. CDR3 bases: TGTGCCAGCTCACCACTGGAAGGGGACACTGAAGCTTTCTTT. Protein: CASSPLEGDTEAFF.

This clone was picked up a small number of times. The chain uses TRBV24-1 and TRBJ2-3; 12 bases are shared with TRBD2. V lost 4 bases, J lost 1 base, and 2 bases stayed unmatched. CDR3 length: 16 amino acids. Germline V gives CDR1 KGHDR, CDR2 SFDVKD. The CDR3 is CATSDRTSGGTDTQYF. DNA for the CDR3: TGTGCCACCAGTGACAGGACTAGCGGGGGCACAGATACGCAGTATTTT.

J is TRBJ2-7 and V is TRBV14; TRBD1 might be the D (6 bases). Germline V gene lookup returns CDR1 SGHDN and CDR2 FVKESK. The V and J ends lost 5 bases and 3 bases respectively, with 20 bases between them. The CDR3 covers 16 residues. CDR3 in amino acids: CASSGDRDTDLYEQYF. The CDR3 DNA sequence: TGTGCCAGCAGCGGAGACCGGGACACGGACCTCTACGAGCAGTACTTC.